These 21 T cell receptor beta chains share one sample of origin, sequenced in a study of cytomegalovirus exposure and HLA in healthy donors. The primer mix had 60 Vbeta and 13 Jbeta primers. The table came from immunoSEQ multiplex PCR; TCRdb's copy has only in-frame clones and leaves some out. The sample carries 85,000 to 130,000 clones, 65% to 85% recorded once. The material sequenced was PBMCs. The receptors were gathered from a male donor in good health and CMV-seropositive.

The V call is TRBV5-1, the J call TRBJ2-7; 11 bases are shared with TRBD2. J was trimmed by 4 bases and V by 0 bases; bases with no gene match: 3. CDR1 and CDR2 from the germline V gene are SGHRS and YFSETQ. This CDR3 has 15 amino acids. CDR3 bases: TGCGCCAGCAGCTTGGACACTAGCGGGAGTTACGAGCAGTACTTC. Translation: CASSLDTSGSYEQYF.

V and J are TRBV15 and TRBJ2-2, with unresolved D. The CDR3 is 16 amino acids. Germline-derived CDR1 and CDR2 are LNHNV and YYDKDF (reference sequence). Trimming removed 9 bases at V and 6 bases at J, with 23 bases between. CDR3 residues: CATKPKKSDLPGELFF. CDR3 bases: TGTGCCACTAAACCCAAAAAAAGCGATCTCCCCGGGGAGCTGTTTTTT.

V usage is TRBV11-1 and J usage is TRBJ1-5; D is uncertain. The CDR3 spans 15 residues. V lost 1 base to trimming and J lost 1 base, with 8 bases between them. The germline V gene has CDR1 SGHAT and CDR2 FQDESV (reference sequence). The CDR3 sequence is CASSLGRGSNQPQHF. In DNA form, the CDR3 reads TGTGCCAGCAGCTTAGGGCGCGGGAGCAATCAGCCCCAGCATTTT. Variable domain in full (rest from reference TRBV11-1 and TRBJ1-5): EAEVAQSPRYKITEKSQAVAFWCDPISGHATLYWYRQILGQGPELLVQFQDESVVDDSQLPKDRFSAERLKGVDSTLKIQPAELGDSAMYLCASSLGRGSNQPQHFGDGTRLSIL.

The chain joins TRBV27 to TRBJ2-4; possibly TRBD2 for D (6 bases). Germline CDR1 is MNHEY and CDR2 is SMNVEV (reference sequence). The CDR3 spans 16 residues. V gave up 5 bases and J gave up 0 bases, with 14 bases separating them. CDR3 loop: CASSDVAAPAKNIQYF. The CDR3 DNA reads TGTGCCAGCAGTGACGTAGCGGCTCCAGCCAAAAACATTCAGTACTTC.

This chain connects TRBV29-1 to TRBJ2-1; 11 nucleotides match TRBD1. With V trimmed by 3 bases and J by 8 bases, 6 bases remained unmatched. Germline V CDR1 and CDR2: SQVTM, ANQGSEA. The length of the CDR3 is 14 residues. The CDR3 DNA reads as TGCAGCGTTGAGATTGGACAGGGGGCGGATGAGCAGTTCTTC. It codes for CSVEIGQGADEQFF.

The V call is TRBV20-1, the J call TRBJ1-3; D not resolved. The germline CDR1 and CDR2 sequences are DFQATT and SNEGSKA (reference sequence). The CDR3 contains 11 residues. The V end was cut by 4 bases, the J end by 4 bases, with 5 bases between. CDR3 nucleotide sequence: TGCAGTGCTAATCAGGGAAACACCATATATTTT. This encodes CSANQGNTIYF.

The chain uses TRBV2 and TRBJ2-2; tentative D call: TRBD1 (5 bases). The CDR3 totals 15 residues. The germline V and J ends were trimmed by 1 base and 3 bases, with 9 bases remaining between them. Looked up from germline, CDR1 is SNHLY and CDR2 is FYNNEI. The CDR3 is CASSEVQGDTGELFF. The CDR3 DNA follows: TGTGCCAGCAGTGAAGTGCAGGGTGACACCGGGGAGCTGTTTTTT.

The rearrangement uses TRBV10-3 and TRBJ2-1; 13 nucleotides align to TRBD2. This CDR3 comprises 16 residues. V shed 6 bases and J 6 bases; nucleotides not matched to a gene: 8. CDR1 ENHRY and CDR2 SYGVKD come from the germline V gene. CDR3 sequence: CAISRLAGGGANEQFF. CDR3 in DNA: TGTGCCATCAGCCGACTAGCGGGGGGAGGGGCCAATGAGCAGTTCTTC.

This clone turned up a few times. V usage is TRBV27 and J usage is TRBJ1-5; weak D call: TRBD1 (6 bases). Germline CDR1 reads MNHEY; CDR2 reads SMNVEV (reference sequence). This CDR3 is 18 amino acids long. The V gene lost 6 bases and the J gene lost 5 bases, with 26 bases spanning the gap. The CDR3 coding sequence is TGTGCCAGCAGGTTTAAGGGGGGGGAAAGGTGGTGGGATCAGCCCCAGCATTTT. Translating gives CASRFKGGERWWDQPQHF.

The chain combines TRBV13 with TRBJ2-7, with TRBD2 matching 11 bases. Unmatched junction bases numbered 9, after V lost 4 bases and J lost 4 bases. Germline-derived CDR1 and CDR2 are PRHDT and FYEKMQ (reference sequence). The CDR3 spans 16 residues. In DNA form, the CDR3 reads TGTGCCAGCAGCTCCCACACTAGCGGGAGCGGGTACGAGCAGTACTTC. It encodes CASSSHTSGSGYEQYF.

The chain employs TRBV9 and TRBJ2-3; no clear D. Looked up from germline, CDR1 is SGDLS and CDR2 is YYNGEE. This CDR3 has 14 amino acids. The V end was cut by 3 bases, the J end by 2 bases, with 10 bases between. Written as DNA, the CDR3 is TGTGCCAGCAGCGGTCGGTCCAACACAGATACGCAGTATTTT. Its translation: CASSGRSNTDTQYF.

This clone is a singleton in its sample. The rearrangement uses TRBV5-1 and TRBJ1-2; 9 positions match TRBD1. The junction had 10 bases not matched to a gene; V was cut back by 5 bases and J by 8 bases. From germline, CDR1 is SGHRS and CDR2 YFSETQ. The length of the CDR3 is 14 residues. The CDR3 is CASRATGTGKGYTF. CDR3 bases: TGCGCCAGCAGGGCCACCGGGACAGGGAAGGGCTACACCTTC.

For this clone: A junction end diverges from the germline sequence, so it may reflect a read error. The chain employs TRBV4-3 and TRBJ1-2; D is undetermined. CDR1 is LGHNA and CDR2 is YSLEER in the germline V gene. CDR3 size: 14 residues. The CDR3 is CASSQDLGSYGYPF. CDR3 bases: TGCGCCAGCAGCCAAGATCTAGGGAGTTATGGCTACCCCTTC.

V usage is TRBV21-1 and J usage is TRBJ2-7; TRBD1, as called in the table, went unchecked against the DNA. TRBV21-1 constitutes a pseudogene. CDR3 size: 14 residues. Written as DNA, the CDR3 is TGTGCCAGCAGTACCGGGACAGGGGTCTACGAGCAGTACTTC. Translating it yields CASSTGTGVYEQYF.

The chain recombines TRBV4-1 with TRBJ2-1; 15 bases fit TRBD2. The CDR3 loop spans 18 amino acids. Trimming removed 5 bases from V and 5 bases from J; junction bases left unmatched: 10. The germline V gene encodes CDR1 MGHRA and CDR2 YSYEKL. CDR3 coding DNA: TGCGCCAGCAGCTTCCGGACTAGCGGGAGGGTGGTGAACAATGAGCAGTTCTTC. This codes for CASSFRTSGRVVNNEQFF.

The chain links TRBV28 to TRBJ1-5; D uncertain. Germline CDR1 reads MDHEN; CDR2 reads SYDVKM. This CDR3 has 13 residues. Trimming left V 8 bases short and J 7 bases short, with 15 bases between. The CDR3 nucleotides read TGTGCCAGCCGGGTTATAGGTGGACAGCCCCAGCATTTT. As protein: CASRVIGGQPQHF.

V gene TRBV7-2 combines with J gene TRBJ1-6; no definite D call. Trimming took 2 bases from V and 9 from J, leaving 14 bases between them. Germline V gene lookup returns CDR1 SGHTA and CDR2 FQGNSA. The CDR3 extends over 15 amino acids. The CDR3 loop reads CASSLSSVRGSPLHF. The CDR3 coding sequence is TGTGCCAGCAGCTTAAGCAGCGTGCGCGGTTCACCCCTCCACTTT.

J is TRBJ1-5 and V is TRBV27; TRBD1 is a possible D gene (5 bases). Trimming cost V 8 bases and J 7 bases, with 18 bases left between them. The CDR3 extends over 14 amino acids. Germline V gene data show CDR1 as MNHEY and CDR2 as SMNVEV (reference sequence). The CDR3 DNA sequence: TGTGCCAGCCGCTCGGGGGTTGTAGGGCAGCCCCAGCATTTT. Encoded protein: CASRSGVVGQPQHF.

The genes are TRBV19 and TRBJ2-1; maybe TRBD1 (7 bases). The CDR3 has 12 amino acids. Deletions cut 11 bases from V and 6 bases from J, with 14 bases between. Germline assignment: CDR1 LNHDA and CDR2 SQIVND (reference sequence). The CDR3 nucleotides are TGTGCCTCACGCCAGGGGGGCAATGAGCAGTTCTTC. It encodes CASRQGGNEQFF.

This rearrangement joins TRBV5-1 to TRBJ2-2, with TRBD1 matching 8 bases. Losses at the gene ends were 0 bases for V and 6 bases for J; bases not matched to a gene: 10. CDR3 length equals 17 residues. In germline, CDR1 is SGHRS, CDR2 YFSETQ. CDR3 residues: CASSLAGQGAVSGELFF. Here the CDR3 DNA reads TGCGCCAGCAGCTTGGCGGGGCAGGGGGCAGTTTCCGGGGAGCTGTTTTTT.

This clone was recorded a few times. The V gene is TRBV30, the J gene TRBJ2-3; 9 positions match TRBD2. The CDR3 has 15 residues. Germline values: CDR1 GTSNPN, CDR2 SVGIG (reference sequence). After removal of 2 bases from V and 2 bases from J, the junction contained 5 bases not matched to a gene. The CDR3: CAWSRLAVSTDTQYF. The CDR3 DNA sequence: TGTGCCTGGAGTCGACTAGCGGTATCCACAGATACGCAGTATTTT.